This T cell receptor (beta chain) was documented in a study of T cells in Graves' hyperthyroidism and ophthalmopathy. Overall study findings and caveats: Most expanded thyroid clonotypes above 0.001 also appeared in blood.

Trimming removed 8 bases at V and 0 bases at J, with 16 bases between. CDR3 length equals 15 residues. CDR1 is MDHEN and CDR2 is SYDVKM in the germline V gene. Researchers amplified the TCR beta CDR3 regions from RNA transcripts. The TCR CDR3 was amplified in a first-round RT-PCR using the HTBI primer set. Each CDR3 protein gets one entry after TCRdb re-called the multiplex PCR reads with MiXCR. In the table there are more than 450,000 distinct CDR3 sequences, just under 20% of which are singletons. A Clinical Activity Score of at least 3, a NOSPECS grade of at least 4 and a duration under 3 months were recorded in the ophthalmopathy patients. The PBMCs had their origin in 10 ml of fresh peripheral blood. This clonotype came up many times. As yet, its antigen is unknown.

Material: blood. The receptor was derived from a man aged 35 to 55 with Graves' ophthalmopathy. V usage is TRBV28 and J usage is TRBJ1-1; D remains unclear. The CDR3 sequence is CASSPRRQLNTEAFF. In DNA form, the CDR3 reads TGTGCCAGCTCGCCCCGACGGCAGCTGAACACTGAAGCTTTCTTT.